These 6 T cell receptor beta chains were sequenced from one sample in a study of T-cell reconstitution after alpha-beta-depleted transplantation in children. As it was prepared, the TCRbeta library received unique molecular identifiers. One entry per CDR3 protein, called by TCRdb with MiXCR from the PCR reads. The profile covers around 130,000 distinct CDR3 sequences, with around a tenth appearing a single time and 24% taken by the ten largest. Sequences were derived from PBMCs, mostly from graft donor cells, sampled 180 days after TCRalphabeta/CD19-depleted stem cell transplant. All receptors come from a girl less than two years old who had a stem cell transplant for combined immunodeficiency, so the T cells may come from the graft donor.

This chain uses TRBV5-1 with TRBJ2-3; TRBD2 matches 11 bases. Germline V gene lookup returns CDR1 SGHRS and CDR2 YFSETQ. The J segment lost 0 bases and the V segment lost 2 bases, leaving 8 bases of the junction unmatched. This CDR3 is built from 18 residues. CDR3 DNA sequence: TGCGCCAGCAGCTTTACTAGCGGGGGTGTGTTTAGCACAGATACGCAGTATTTT. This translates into CASSFTSGGVFSTDTQYF.

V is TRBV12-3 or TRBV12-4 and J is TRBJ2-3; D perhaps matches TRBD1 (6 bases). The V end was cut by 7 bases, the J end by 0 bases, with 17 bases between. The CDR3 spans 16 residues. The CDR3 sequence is CASNRDGDSSTDTQYF. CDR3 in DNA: TGTGCCAGCAACAGGGACGGAGACTCTAGCACAGATACGCAGTATTTT.

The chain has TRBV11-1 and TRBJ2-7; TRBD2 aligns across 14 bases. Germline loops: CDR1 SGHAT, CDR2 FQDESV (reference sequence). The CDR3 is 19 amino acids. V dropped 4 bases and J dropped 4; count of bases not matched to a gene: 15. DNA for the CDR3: TGTGCCAGCAGCTCAAGACTAGCGGGAGGGCTTCCCGTGGGGTACGAGCAGTACTTC. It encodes CASSSRLAGGLPVGYEQYF.

This chain's CDR3 is CSARTMDRASGNTIYF. The CDR3 DNA is TGCAGTGCTAGGACAATGGACAGGGCCTCTGGAAACACCATATATTTT. The chain uses TRBV20-1 and TRBJ1-3; 8 bases are a match to TRBD1. V shed 3 bases, J shed 0 bases, and the junction held 7 bases outside the gene matches. Germline CDR1 DFQATT, CDR2 SNEGSKA (reference sequence). The CDR3 is 16 residues long.

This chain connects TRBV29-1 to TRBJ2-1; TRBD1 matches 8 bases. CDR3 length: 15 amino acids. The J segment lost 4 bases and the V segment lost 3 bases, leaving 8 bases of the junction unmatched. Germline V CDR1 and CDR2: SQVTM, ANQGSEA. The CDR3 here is CSVEAGGYDYNEQFF. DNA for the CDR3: TGCAGCGTTGAGGCAGGGGGCTACGATTACAATGAGCAGTTCTTC.

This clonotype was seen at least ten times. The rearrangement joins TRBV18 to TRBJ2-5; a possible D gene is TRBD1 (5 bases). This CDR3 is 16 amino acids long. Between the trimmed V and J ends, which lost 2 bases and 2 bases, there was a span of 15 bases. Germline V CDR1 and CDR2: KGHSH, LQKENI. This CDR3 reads CASSPDQGEPQETQYF. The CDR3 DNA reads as TGTGCCAGCTCACCAGACCAGGGCGAACCGCAAGAGACCCAGTACTTC.